This entry concerns a single T cell receptor beta chain. The sample originates from a study of blood T cells in healthy people across ages. This CDR3 is built from 10 residues. From germline, CDR1 is DFQATT and CDR2 SNEGSKA (reference sequence). V was shortened by 3 bases and J by 6 bases, with 5 bases between the two germline ends. With a J-beta primer mix and a sample-barcoded 5' primer, a second PCR ran about 7 to 12 cycles. TCRdb reprocessed the 5' RACE reads with MiXCR, giving one entry per CDR3 protein. The sample yields about 2 million distinct CDR3 sequences, about 50% seen once. V and J are TRBV20-1 and TRBJ2-5; D is uncertain. The clonotype originates from a woman aged 35 to 49 in good health. The sequencing input was blood. The CDR3 coding sequence is TGCAGTGCTAGCTACCAGACCCAGTACTTC. This sequence encodes CSASYQTQYF.